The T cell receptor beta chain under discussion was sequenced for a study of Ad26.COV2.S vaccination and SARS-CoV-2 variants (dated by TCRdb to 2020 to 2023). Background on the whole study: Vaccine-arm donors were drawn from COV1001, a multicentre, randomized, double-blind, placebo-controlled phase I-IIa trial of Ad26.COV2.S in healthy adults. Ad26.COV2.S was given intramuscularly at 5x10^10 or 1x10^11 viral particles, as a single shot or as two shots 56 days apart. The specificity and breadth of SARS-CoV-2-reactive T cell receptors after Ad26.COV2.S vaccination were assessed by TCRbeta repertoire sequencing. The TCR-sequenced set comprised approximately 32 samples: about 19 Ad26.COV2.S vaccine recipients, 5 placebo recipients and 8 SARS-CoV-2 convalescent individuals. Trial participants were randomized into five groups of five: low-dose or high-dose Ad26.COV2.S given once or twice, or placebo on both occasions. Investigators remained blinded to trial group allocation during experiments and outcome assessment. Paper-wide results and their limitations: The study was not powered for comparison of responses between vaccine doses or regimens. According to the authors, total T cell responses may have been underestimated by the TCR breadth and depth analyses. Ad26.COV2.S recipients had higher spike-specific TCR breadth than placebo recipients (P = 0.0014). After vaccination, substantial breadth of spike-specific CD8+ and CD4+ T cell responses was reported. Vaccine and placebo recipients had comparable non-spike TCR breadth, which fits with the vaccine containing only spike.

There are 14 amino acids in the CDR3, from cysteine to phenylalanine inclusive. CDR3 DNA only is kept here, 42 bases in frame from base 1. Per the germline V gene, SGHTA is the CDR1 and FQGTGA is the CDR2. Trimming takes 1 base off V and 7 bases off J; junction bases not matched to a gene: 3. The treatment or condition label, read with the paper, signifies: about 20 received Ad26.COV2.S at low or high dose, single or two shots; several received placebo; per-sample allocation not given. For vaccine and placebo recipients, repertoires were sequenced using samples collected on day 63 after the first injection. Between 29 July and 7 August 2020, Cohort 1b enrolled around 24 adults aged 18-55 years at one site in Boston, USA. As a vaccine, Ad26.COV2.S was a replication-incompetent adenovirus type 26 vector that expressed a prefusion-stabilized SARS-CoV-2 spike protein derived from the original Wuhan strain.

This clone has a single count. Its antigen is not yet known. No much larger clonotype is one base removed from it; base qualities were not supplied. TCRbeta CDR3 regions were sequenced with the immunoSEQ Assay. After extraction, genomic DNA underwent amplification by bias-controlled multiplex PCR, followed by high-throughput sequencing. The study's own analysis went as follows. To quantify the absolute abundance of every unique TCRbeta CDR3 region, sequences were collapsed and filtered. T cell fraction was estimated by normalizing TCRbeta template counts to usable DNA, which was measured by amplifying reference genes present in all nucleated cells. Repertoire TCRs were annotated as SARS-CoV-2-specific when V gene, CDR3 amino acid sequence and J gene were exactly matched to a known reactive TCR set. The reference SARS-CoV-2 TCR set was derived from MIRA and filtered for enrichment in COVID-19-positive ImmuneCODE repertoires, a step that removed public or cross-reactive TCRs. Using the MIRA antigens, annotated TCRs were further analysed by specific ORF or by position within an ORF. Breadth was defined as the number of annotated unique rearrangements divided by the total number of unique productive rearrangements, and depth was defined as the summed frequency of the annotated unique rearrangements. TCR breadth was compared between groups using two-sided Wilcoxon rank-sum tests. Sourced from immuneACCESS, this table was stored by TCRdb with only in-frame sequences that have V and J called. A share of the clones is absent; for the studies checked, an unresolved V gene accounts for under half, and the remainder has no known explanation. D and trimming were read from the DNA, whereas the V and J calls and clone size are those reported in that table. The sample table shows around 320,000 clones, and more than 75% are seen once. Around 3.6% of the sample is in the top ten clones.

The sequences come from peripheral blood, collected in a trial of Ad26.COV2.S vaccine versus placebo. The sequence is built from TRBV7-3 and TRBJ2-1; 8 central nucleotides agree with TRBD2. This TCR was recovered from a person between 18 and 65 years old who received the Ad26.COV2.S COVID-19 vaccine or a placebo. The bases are TGTGCCAGCAGCTTAAGCGGGGGGCGGAATGAGCAGTTCTTC. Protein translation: CASSLSGGRNEQFF. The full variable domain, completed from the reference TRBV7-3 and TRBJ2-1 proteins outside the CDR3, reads GAGVSQTPSNKVTEKGKYVELRCDPISGHTALYWYRQSLGQGPEFLIYFQGTGAADDSGLPNDRFFAVRPEGSVSTLKIQRTERGDSAVYLCASSLSGGRNEQFFGPGTRLTVL.